Sequencing of this T cell receptor (beta chain) was carried out in a study of shared clonotypes between healthy human individuals. Study-level background: CD4 naive and CD4 memory each took three plates per donor, while CD8 naive took two and CD8 memory one. Study-wide points: Sampling used blood alone; tissue repertoires probably differ.

A remark on this clone: Its target is unknown.

From CD4+ cells came CD45RA+ naive and CD45RA-negative memory subsets. Samples underwent the assay at deep level. The data were produced by immunoSEQ multiplex PCR, yet TCRdb's version contains in-frame clones alone and is incomplete. The repertoire holds roughly 2.5 million clones, with roughly nine tenths as singletons. The CDR3 sequence is 14 residues long. The V gene's germline CDR1 is SGHRS and CDR2 YFSETQ. Trimming pared 6 bases from V and 0 bases from J, leaving 12 bases between. This sequence was found in a man younger than 35 in good health. V usage is TRBV5-1 and J usage is TRBJ1-1; tentative D call: TRBD1 (5 bases). Sequences were obtained from naive CD4+ T cells sorted from blood. Regarding subset: CD45RA+ positively selected. CDR3 loop: CASKPGPMNTEAFF. In DNA, the CDR3 is TGCGCCAGCAAACCGGGACCCATGAACACTGAAGCTTTCTTT.